This passage covers 5 T cell receptor beta chains from one sample sequenced in a study of naive and memory T cell subsets. An equimolar mix of two oligonucleotides served as the beta constant-region primer for TRBC1 and TRBC2. The ligated cDNA underwent four PCR rounds using SP2 and nested alpha and beta constant-region primers. TCRdb fed the UMI-ligation and nested PCR reads into MiXCR, producing one record per CDR3 protein. The data contain roughly 83,000 distinct CDR3 sequences, around 11% of them singletons. These receptors' targets are unknown. Overall study results and limits: A few larger clonotypes appeared in naive repertoires, especially CD8, possibly memory cells re-expressing CD45RA.

The sample comprised naive CD4+ T cells from blood. The receptors were gathered from a human donor in good health.

This clonotype has only a few counts. This chain joins TRBV7-6 and TRBJ2-1; 14 bases align to TRBD2. V was clipped by 6 bases and J by 9 bases; unmatched bases: 7. This CDR3 is built from 15 residues. CDR1 and CDR2 from the germline V gene are SGHVS and FNYEAQ. This chain's CDR3 is CASRPGLAGEVEQFF. In nucleotides, the CDR3 is TGTGCCAGCAGGCCGGGACTAGCGGGAGAGGTTGAGCAGTTCTTC.

This clonotype has a handful of counts. The chain uses TRBV12-3 or TRBV12-4 and TRBJ1-2; no reliable D call. The CDR3 totals 17 residues. Trimming shortened V by 1 base and J by 4 bases, and 19 bases separated the two germline ends. This CDR3 is CASSLDAAVRVPYGYTF. The CDR3 DNA is TGTGCCAGCAGTTTAGACGCGGCTGTGAGAGTTCCCTATGGCTACACCTTC.

The table lists this clonotype with a few counts. The V and J genes are TRBV20-1 and TRBJ2-1; TRBD2 aligns across 7 bases. The CDR3 contains 16 residues. The ends lost 2 bases at V and 8 bases at J; junction bases unmatched: 15. Germline V CDR1 and CDR2: DFQATT, SNEGSKA (reference sequence). The CDR3 sequence is CSARNDGRRGRDEQFF. In DNA, the CDR3 is TGCAGTGCTAGAAACGACGGGAGGCGTGGTCGCGATGAGCAGTTCTTC.

Ten or more counts support this clonotype. This rearrangement joins TRBV6-6 to TRBJ2-7; 8 bases are shared with TRBD1. CDR3 length: 17 residues. Germline V gene sequence: CDR1 MNHNY, CDR2 SVGAGI (reference sequence). V gave up 5 bases and J gave up 2 bases; unmatched junction bases: 14. In nucleotides, the CDR3 is TGTGCCAGCAGTGAATCCCGTTCAACAGGGGGGCCCTACGAGCAGTACTTC. It translates to CASSESRSTGGPYEQYF.

This clonotype was counted between two and nine times. J is TRBJ1-2 and V is TRBV18; TRBD1 matches at 7 bases. Trimming at V came to 6 bases and at J to 6 bases, leaving 16 bases not matched to a gene. Germline V gives CDR1 KGHSH, CDR2 LQKENI. The CDR3 totals 16 residues. In DNA, the CDR3 is TGTGCCAGCTCTTCAACCGCGTCCAGACAGGGACATGGCTACACCTTC. Amino acids: CASSSTASRQGHGYTF.